The 24 T cell receptor beta chains reported below all come from one sample, sequenced in a study of response to subunit inactivated influenza vaccine. TCRdb re-called the RT-PCR reads with MiXCR, one entry per CDR3 protein. The table includes under 850,000 distinct CDR3 sequences, approximately 18% detected once. The sequencing used PBMCs from blood, collected 5 days after vaccination. Receptor source: a man aged 45-60 years who received an inactivated influenza vaccine.

Note on this clonotype: At one boundary the junction diverges from the germline segment, which might be a read error. The chain combines TRBV7-2 with TRBJ1-6; the D gene is possibly TRBD1 (6 bases). Germline V lookup: CDR1 SGHTA, CDR2 FQGNSA. CDR3 length: 13 amino acids. Here the CDR3 DNA reads TGTGCCAGCAGCCTAAACCCTGGGTACAGGGCCGCCTTT. Its protein product is CASSLNPGYRAAF.

V and J are TRBV20-1 and TRBJ1-6; TRBD1 matches 7 bases. The CDR3 length is 17 residues. The germline CDR1 and CDR2 sequences are DFQATT and SNEGSKA (reference sequence). V lost 1 base to trimming and J lost 7 bases; unmatched junction nucleotides: 13. In DNA form, the CDR3 reads TGCAGTGCTAGAGTCTTAGAGGGGGCTTCGGTGAATTCACCCCTCCACTTT. This sequence encodes CSARVLEGASVNSPLHF.

The table lists this clonotype with a few counts. The chain couples TRBV7-2 to TRBJ2-3, with a tentative D call TRBD1 (6 bases). The V gene lost 6 bases and the J gene lost 1 base, with 20 bases spanning the gap. Germline V CDR1 and CDR2: SGHTA, FQGNSA. The CDR3 totals 17 residues. CDR3 in DNA: TGTGCCAGCAGGTTATGGGGGCGCCTTGGGGGCACAGATACGCAGTATTTT. It is translated as CASRLWGRLGGTDTQYF. The variable domain in full, with the rest retrieved from reference TRBV7-2 and TRBJ2-3, is GAGVSQSPSNKVTEKGKDVELRCDPISGHTALYWYRQSLGQGLEFLIYFQGNSAPDKSGLPSDRFSAERTGGSVSTLTIQRTQQEDSAVYLCASRLWGRLGGTDTQYFGPGTRLTVL.

This clonotype was recorded only once. J is TRBJ1-1 and V is TRBV7-2, with TRBD1 matching over 7 bases. Germline CDR1 is SGHTA and CDR2 is FQGNSA. This CDR3 has 15 residues. Losses at the gene ends were 5 bases for V and 5 bases for J; bases not matched to a gene: 11. CDR3: CASSPQGRGGTEAFF. CDR3 nucleotide sequence: TGTGCCAGCAGCCCACAGGGGCGAGGGGGAACTGAAGCTTTCTTT.

The table lists this clonotype with many counts. The V call is TRBV29-1, the J call TRBJ2-1, with D perhaps being TRBD1 or TRBD2 (5 bases each). V lost 8 bases and J lost 12, with 20 bases in between. The CDR3 spans 12 residues. Germline CDR1 is SQVTM and CDR2 is ANQGSEA. In nucleotides, the CDR3 is TGCAGCACCGTCTTGGGGGATGGAGTGCAGTTCTTC. It is translated as CSTVLGDGVQFF.

Turning to this clonotype: A read error is possible here, since a much larger clone lies one base away. This sequence joins TRBV20-1 and TRBJ2-5; perhaps TRBD2 as D (6 bases). Germline V CDR1 and CDR2: DFQATT, SNEGSKA (reference sequence). Trimming shortened V by 0 bases and J by 5 bases, and 19 bases separated the two germline ends. The CDR3 is made up of 16 amino acids. In DNA, the CDR3 is TGCAGTGCTAGAGATACCCGCGGGACTTATATCGAGACCCAGTACTTC. It codes for CSARDTRGTYIETQYF.

The sample holds a few counts of this clonotype. Written as DNA, the CDR3 is TGCAGTGCTAAAGGGGGGGTTGGGCAAACAAAATCCTACGAGCAGTACTTC. This sequence encodes CSAKGGVGQTKSYEQYF. The chain combines TRBV20-1 with TRBJ2-7; TRBD2 might be the D (7 bases). This CDR3 has 17 amino acids. Looked up from germline, CDR1 is DFQATT and CDR2 is SNEGSKA (reference sequence). Deletions cut 4 bases from V and 1 base from J, with 23 bases between.

V gene TRBV10-1 combines with J gene TRBJ2-3; 9 bases fit TRBD1. The CDR3 length is 15 residues. The ends lost 3 bases at V and 2 bases at J; junction bases unmatched: 3. Germline loops: CDR1 WNHNN, CDR2 SYGVQD (reference sequence). For the CDR3, the DNA is TGCGCCAGCAGTGACGGACAGGGGTTCACAGATACGCAGTATTTT. This codes for CASSDGQGFTDTQYF.

This clonotype was seen only a few times. V and J are TRBV20-1 and TRBJ2-7; possibly TRBD1 or TRBD2 for D (5 bases each). V gave up 5 bases and J gave up 0 bases, with 11 bases separating them. This CDR3 has 13 residues. The V gene's germline CDR1 is DFQATT and CDR2 SNEGSKA (reference sequence). This CDR3 is CSALRDVSYEQYF. The DNA of the CDR3 is TGCAGTGCTCTCCGGGACGTCTCCTACGAGCAGTACTTC.

V gene TRBV7-8 combines with J gene TRBJ2-1; D is uncertain. The CDR3 length is 15 residues. V was clipped by 5 bases and J by 8 bases, with 19 bases between them. The germline V gene encodes CDR1 SGHVS and CDR2 FQNEAQ. The DNA of the CDR3 is TGTGCCAGCAGCCCTCAAGGTCTGGGGTTCGATGAGCAGTTCTTC. Translating it yields CASSPQGLGFDEQFF.

This clonotype was seen only a few times. The chain employs TRBV20-1 and TRBJ2-3, with a weak D call TRBD2 (6 bases). Between the trimmed V and J ends, which lost 6 bases and 2 bases, there was a span of 15 bases. Germline V lookup: CDR1 DFQATT, CDR2 SNEGSKA (reference sequence). This CDR3 region has 14 residues. In DNA form, the CDR3 reads TGCAGTGCCACGACTAGTCGCATCACAGATACGCAGTATTTT. It codes for CSATTSRITDTQYF.

This chain joins TRBV6-1 and TRBJ2-5, with a tentative D call TRBD1 (5 bases). CDR1 is MNHNS and CDR2 is SASEGT in the germline V gene. This CDR3 comprises 13 residues. The germline V and J ends were trimmed by 6 bases and 1 base, with 9 bases remaining between them. The DNA of the CDR3 is TGTGCCAGCAGGAAGGGGCTCCAAGAGACCCAGTACTTC. Residues: CASRKGLQETQYF.

The count of this clonotype is one. The DNA of the CDR3 is TGTGCCAGCAGGTCGGTCAGAAACACCGGGGAGCTGTTTTTT. As protein: CASRSVRNTGELFF. The V call is TRBV7-9, the J call TRBJ2-2; unclear D gene. The V end was cut by 6 bases, the J end by 2 bases, with 10 bases between. Per germline, CDR1 SEHNR and CDR2 FQNEAQ (reference sequence). The CDR3 contains 14 residues.

The rearrangement joins TRBV6-2 or TRBV6-3 to TRBJ1-2; D unresolved. The CDR3 is 11 residues long. The germline V gene encodes CDR1 MNHEY and CDR2 SVGEGT. V was trimmed by 5 bases and J by 4 bases, leaving 5 bases between them. Here the CDR3 reads CASSRIYGYTF. CDR3 DNA sequence: TGTGCCAGCAGTAGAATCTATGGCTACACCTTC.

This clonotype has only a few counts. The chain couples TRBV10-3 to TRBJ1-2; 7 bases fit TRBD1. This CDR3 is 16 amino acids long. Trimming at V came to 0 bases and at J to 4 bases, leaving 8 bases not matched to a gene. CDR1 and CDR2 from the germline V gene are ENHRY and SYGVKD. This CDR3 reads CAISESGQRRVYGYTF. For the CDR3, the DNA is TGTGCCATCAGTGAGTCGGGACAGCGGAGAGTCTATGGCTACACCTTC.

This clonotype has more than one count but fewer than ten. The chain has TRBV7-2 and TRBJ2-1; D gene unclear. The CDR3 runs to 15 residues. Trimming shortened V by 1 base and J by 3 bases, and 10 bases separated the two germline ends. Germline V gives CDR1 SGHTA, CDR2 FQGNSA. CDR3 region: CASSLVEGIYNEQFF. CDR3 DNA sequence: TGTGCCAGCAGCTTAGTAGAAGGAATCTACAATGAGCAGTTCTTC.

This rearrangement joins TRBV7-2 to TRBJ2-5, with 9 positions matching TRBD2. The germline gives CDR1 SGHTA, CDR2 FQGNSA. This CDR3 spans 16 amino acids. V was clipped by 3 bases and J by 0 bases; unmatched bases: 5. CDR3 loop: CASSFTSGRYQETQYF. DNA for the CDR3: TGTGCCAGCAGCTTCACTAGCGGGCGCTACCAAGAGACCCAGTACTTC.

This clonotype turned up a few times. The J gene is TRBJ2-2, the V gene TRBV10-2; TRBD2 might be the D (6 bases). Germline loops: CDR1 WSHSY, CDR2 SAAADI. Trimming cost V 1 base and J 2 bases, with 11 bases left between them. The CDR3 sequence is 16 residues long. The CDR3 region is CASSEFAGTNTGELFF. The CDR3 bases are TGCGCCAGCAGTGAGTTCGCGGGGACTAACACCGGGGAGCTGTTTTTT.

This chain joins TRBV4-2 and TRBJ1-2; D is uncertain. This CDR3 region has 12 residues. V was cut by 0 bases and J by 8 bases, with 7 bases left in between. Germline lookup yields CDR1 LGHNA and CDR2 YNFKEQ. The CDR3 loop reads CASSQERRGYTF. DNA of the CDR3: TGTGCCAGCAGCCAAGAGAGGAGAGGCTACACCTTC.

CDR3 protein: CASSLGAGYYEQYF. For the CDR3, the DNA is TGTGCCAGCAGCTTAGGGGCAGGGTACTACGAGCAGTACTTC. The chain joins TRBV7-8 to TRBJ2-7, with D possibly matching TRBD1 (5 bases). Trimming took off 1 base at V and 3 bases at J, with 10 bases between the two ends. Germline CDR1 SGHVS, CDR2 FQNEAQ. The CDR3 contains 14 residues.

This clonotype was observed a few times. The chain employs TRBV15 and TRBJ2-1, with D perhaps matching TRBD1 (6 bases). V shed 5 bases and J shed 8 bases, with 16 bases lying between them. The CDR3 covers 14 residues. CDR1 LNHNV and CDR2 YYDKDF come from the germline V gene (reference sequence). CDR3 residues: CATSVPSGADEQFF. For the CDR3, the DNA is TGTGCCACCAGCGTCCCTTCAGGGGCCGATGAGCAGTTCTTC.

This clonotype has just a few counts. The J gene is TRBJ1-1, the V gene TRBV20-1; D unclear. Deletions cut 3 bases from V and 6 bases from J, with 8 bases between. Germline values: CDR1 DFQATT, CDR2 SNEGSKA (reference sequence). The CDR3 covers 11 residues. For the CDR3, the DNA is TGCAGTGCTAGCCCTCACCCTGAAGCTTTCTTT. Translating gives CSASPHPEAFF.

In its sample, this clonotype was seen many times. This CDR3 reads CSAGTATTGELFF. Written as DNA, the CDR3 is TGCAGCGCCGGGACAGCGACCACCGGGGAGCTGTTTTTT. The chain links TRBV29-1 to TRBJ2-2, with 7 bases identical to TRBD1. V lost 7 bases, J lost 4 bases, and 6 bases stayed unmatched. Germline CDR1 and CDR2: SQVTM and ANQGSEA. The CDR3 contains 13 residues.

The rearrangement links TRBV11-2 to TRBJ2-7, with D maybe TRBD2 (5 bases). The CDR3 contains 13 residues. V was pared by 0 bases and J by 4 bases, with 7 bases between. CDR1 SGHAT and CDR2 FQNNGV come from the germline V gene. CDR3 residues: CASSLERAYEQYF. Here the CDR3 DNA reads TGTGCCAGCAGCTTAGAGAGGGCGTACGAGCAGTACTTC.